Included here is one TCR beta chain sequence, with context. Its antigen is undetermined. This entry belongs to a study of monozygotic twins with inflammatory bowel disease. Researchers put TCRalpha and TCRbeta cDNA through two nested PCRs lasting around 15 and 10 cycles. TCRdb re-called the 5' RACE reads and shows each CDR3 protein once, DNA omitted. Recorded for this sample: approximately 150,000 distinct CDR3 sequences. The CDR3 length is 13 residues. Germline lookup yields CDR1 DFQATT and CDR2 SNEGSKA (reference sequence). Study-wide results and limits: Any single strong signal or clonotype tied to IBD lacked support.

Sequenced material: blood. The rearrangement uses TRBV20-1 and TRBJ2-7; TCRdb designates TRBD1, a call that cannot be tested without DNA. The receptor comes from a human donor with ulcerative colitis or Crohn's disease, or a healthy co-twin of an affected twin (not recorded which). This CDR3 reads CSAPGTGLGEQYF.